The T cell receptor (beta chain) described here comes from a study of shared clonotypes between healthy human individuals. Deep-level settings were used for running the assay. Original data processing: Junction-only immunoSEQ sequences carried no quality scores, so filtering differed. Measured with immunoSEQ multiplex PCR; TCRdb has only the in-frame clones, and not every one. The V and J calls and the clone size are those of that table, but D and trimming were determined from the DNA. The profile shows about 510,000 clones, 75% to 85% of them singletons. Every contributor of samples was a Caucasian grown-up residing in Nashville, Tennessee. The sequencing input was PBMCs. The receptor was derived from a woman aged 40 to 50 in good health. Some clones in this sample may be carry-over from other donors' samples.

The CDR3 loop reads CASSQGQGAEAFF. CDR3 bases: TGTGCCAGCAGCCAAGGACAGGGCGCTGAAGCTTTCTTT. This chain links TRBV14 with TRBJ1-1; 7 nucleotides match TRBD1. Germline V gene sequence: CDR1 SGHDN, CDR2 FVKESK. The CDR3 runs 13 residues. V lost 1 base, J lost 6 bases, and 2 bases stayed unmatched.